What follows are 27 T cell receptor beta chains derived from one specimen sequenced in a study of post-analysis software for immune sequencing data. TCR beta cDNA libraries included unique molecular identifiers. MiXCR was run by TCRdb on the PCR reads, yielding one entry per CDR3 protein. The data show approximately 570,000 distinct CDR3 sequences, roughly 45% seen once. These TCRs are of unknown antigen specificity. Study-level findings and limits: TRBV segments more frequent in patients than in controls numbered roughly five and included TRBV5-6, TRBV5-1 and TRBV20-1.

The sequenced material came from blood. The receptors were gathered from a girl aged 10 to 17 with multiple sclerosis.

The chain couples TRBV7-3 to TRBJ2-3; 7 positions agree with TRBD2. V shed 7 bases and J 3 bases; nucleotides not matched to a gene: 16. CDR3 size: 17 residues. Germline CDR1 SGHTA, CDR2 FQGTGA. The CDR3, as DNA: TGTGCCAGCAACCCTGGACTAGTCCCTTTGGGTACAGATACGCAGTATTTT. Protein sequence: CASNPGLVPLGTDTQYF.

At least ten counts were recorded for this clonotype. This CDR3 reads CSASYQRETQYF. The CDR3 DNA is TGCAGTGCTAGTTACCAGCGGGAGACCCAGTACTTC. The chain couples TRBV20-1 to TRBJ2-5; perhaps TRBD2 as D (5 bases). The CDR3 covers 12 residues. V shed 3 bases and J shed 5 bases, with 10 bases lying between them. Germline V gives CDR1 DFQATT, CDR2 SNEGSKA (reference sequence).

V gene TRBV25-1 combines with J gene TRBJ2-7, with D uncertain. The J call may be wrong; the DNA end is better matched by TRBJ2-4. This CDR3 contains 15 residues. From germline, CDR1 is MGHDK and CDR2 SYGVNS. The CDR3 here is CASSESLHSRNIQYF. The CDR3 coding sequence is TGTGCCAGCAGTGAATCCCTACACTCACGGAACATTCAGTACTTC.

V usage is TRBV5-5 and J usage is TRBJ2-1; 11 nucleotides match TRBD1. V gave up 5 bases and J gave up 15 bases; unmatched junction bases: 13. Per the germline V gene, CDR1 is SGHKS and CDR2 is YYEKEE (reference sequence). There are 14 residues in the CDR3. CDR3 in amino acids: CASRAGTGGFDSFF. The DNA of the CDR3 is TGTGCCAGCAGAGCCGGGACAGGGGGTTTTGATTCGTTCTTC.

This clonotype appeared a few times. This rearrangement joins TRBV12-3 or TRBV12-4 to TRBJ2-4; no clear D. Trimming removed 5 bases from V and 3 bases from J, with 8 bases in between. The CDR3 runs to 13 residues. This chain's CDR3 is CASSHGNKNIQYF. The CDR3 nucleotides read TGTGCCAGCAGTCATGGGAACAAAAACATTCAGTACTTC.

V is TRBV7-3 and J is TRBJ1-2; no definite D call. Germline CDR1 SGHTA, CDR2 FQGTGA. V was clipped by 2 bases and J by 4 bases, with 17 bases between them. The CDR3 runs 16 residues. CDR3 bases: TGTGCCAGCAGCTTAGAGGGAGGAGGCCTACCCTATGGCTACACCTTC. Translated: CASSLEGGGLPYGYTF.

This clonotype turned up a few times. The chain links TRBV6-2 or TRBV6-3 to TRBJ2-7; D remains ambiguous. CDR1 and CDR2 from the germline V gene are MNHEY and SVGEGT. CDR3 length: 11 residues. V gave up 5 bases and J gave up 3 bases, with 5 bases separating them. The CDR3 region is CASSNLYEQYF. The CDR3 DNA sequence: TGTGCCAGCAGTAACCTCTACGAGCAGTACTTC.

Regarding this clonotype: The junction differs from germline at one of its ends, possibly a read error. This rearrangement joins TRBV7-9 to TRBJ1-1; D is unclear. This CDR3 has 15 amino acids. Germline CDR1 reads SEHNR; CDR2 reads FQNEAQ (reference sequence). The CDR3: CASSSAQTLNTEAFF. The CDR3 bases are TGTGCTAGCAGCTCCGCACAAACCCTCAACACTGAAGCTTTCTTT. The whole variable domain, filled in from reference TRBV7-9 and TRBJ1-1, reads DTGVSQNPRHKITKRGQNVTFRCDPISEHNRLYWYRQTLGQGPEFLTYFQNEAQLEKSRLLSDRFSAERPKGSFSTLEIQRTEQGDSAMYLCASSSAQTLNTEAFFGQGTRLTVV.

This rearrangement joins TRBV5-1 to TRBJ2-7; TRBD2 might be the D (6 bases). The J call is uncertain, as TRBJ2-5 better fits the DNA end. CDR3 length equals 15 residues. CDR1 SGHRS and CDR2 YFSETQ come from the germline V gene. The CDR3 nucleotides read TGCGCCAGCAGCCCCCAGACTAGGAACTTGGAGACCCAGTACTTC. Its translation: CASSPQTRNLETQYF.

The rearrangement links TRBV5-1 to TRBJ2-4; the match to TRBD1 covers 7 bases. The J call may be incorrect, as the DNA end agrees better with TRBJ2-7. The CDR3 is 14 residues long. CDR1 is SGHRS and CDR2 is YFSETQ in the germline V gene. The CDR3 here is CASSLQGQVDEQYF. CDR3 nucleotides: TGCGCCAGCAGCTTACAAGGACAGGTAGACGAGCAGTACTTC.

In regard to this clonotype: The junction differs from germline at one of its ends, possibly a read error. The chain is built from TRBV7-2 and TRBJ2-1; a weak D match, TRBD2 (6 bases). The length of the CDR3 is 15 residues. Germline CDR1 is SGHTA and CDR2 is FQGNSA. The CDR3 region is CANSLRASVNNEQFF. The CDR3 DNA sequence: TGTGCCAACAGCTTAAGGGCTAGCGTCAACAATGAGCAGTTCTTC.

The chain uses TRBV7-2 and TRBJ2-7; perhaps TRBD2 as D (5 bases). V lost 3 bases and J lost 1, with 13 bases in between. The CDR3 runs 15 residues. Germline V gives CDR1 SGHTA, CDR2 FQGNSA. CDR3 sequence (DNA): TGTGCCAGCAGCTTCGGACTCACTCGATCCTACGAGCAGTACTTC. It yields the protein CASSFGLTRSYEQYF.

The rearrangement joins TRBV6-5 to TRBJ1-2, with no clear D. The germline gives CDR1 MNHEY, CDR2 SVGAGI. This CDR3 has 14 residues. V was shortened by 0 bases and J by 5 bases, with 10 bases between the two germline ends. Here the CDR3 DNA reads TGTGCCAGCAGTTACTCGAACAGAGGATATGGCTACACCTTC. Amino acids: CASSYSNRGYGYTF.

The chain combines TRBV10-3 with TRBJ2-3; the D gene is possibly TRBD2 (6 bases). The CDR3 consists of 13 residues. Trimming cost V 6 bases and J 5 bases, with 12 bases left between them. Per germline, CDR1 ENHRY and CDR2 SYGVKD. The CDR3 region has the DNA TGTGCCATCAGCGGACTACCGCAAGATACGCAGTATTTT. It yields the protein CAISGLPQDTQYF.

This chain links TRBV2 with TRBJ1-2, with D uncertain. V lost 0 bases to trimming and J lost 8 bases, with 4 bases between them. Germline CDR1 SNHLY, CDR2 FYNNEI. The CDR3 runs to 11 residues. This chain's CDR3 is CASSEARGYTF. The CDR3 bases are TGTGCCAGCAGTGAAGCGAGGGGCTACACCTTC.

V is TRBV20-1 and J is TRBJ2-3; D gene unclear. The CDR3 has 16 residues. V lost 0 bases and J lost 5, with 18 bases in between. Germline values: CDR1 DFQATT, CDR2 SNEGSKA (reference sequence). CDR3 sequence (DNA): TGCAGTGCTAGAGAACGTGAGGCGTATGGCATAGATACGCAGTATTTT. Its protein is CSAREREAYGIDTQYF.

The chain couples TRBV5-1 to TRBJ2-7; 9 bases agree with TRBD1. Germline CDR1 reads SGHRS; CDR2 reads YFSETQ. This CDR3 spans 14 amino acids. The ends lost 4 bases at V and 5 bases at J; junction bases unmatched: 7. CDR3: CASSPGQGQNEQYF. The CDR3 DNA follows: TGCGCCAGCAGCCCGGGACAGGGTCAAAACGAGCAGTACTTC. Combining the CDR3 with reference TRBV5-1 and TRBJ2-7 gives the whole variable domain KAGVTQTPRYLIKTRGQQVTLSCSPISGHRSVSWYQQTPGQGLQFLFEYFSETQRNKGNFPGRFSGRQFSNSRSEMNVSTLELGDSALYLCASSPGQGQNEQYFGPGTRLTVT.

In this sample, this clonotype turned up a few times. The chain carries TRBV12-3 or TRBV12-4 and TRBJ2-7, with 8 bases identical to TRBD2. The CDR3 is 15 amino acids. J lost 1 base, V lost 6 bases, and 8 bases had no gene match. In DNA, the CDR3 is TGTGCCAGCAGCCGAGCCCCTAGCGGGTCCTACGAGCAGTACTTC. Protein sequence: CASSRAPSGSYEQYF.

The chain combines TRBV5-1 with TRBJ2-2; 8 bases align to TRBD1. Trimming removed 3 bases from V and 4 bases from J; junction bases left unmatched: 2. The CDR3 contains 14 residues. The germline gives CDR1 SGHRS, CDR2 YFSETQ. The CDR3 DNA reads as TGCGCCAGCAGCTGGACAGGGCCCACCGGGGAGCTGTTTTTT. It yields the protein CASSWTGPTGELFF. Full variable domain (rest looked up from reference TRBV5-1 and TRBJ2-2): KAGVTQTPRYLIKTRGQQVTLSCSPISGHRSVSWYQQTPGQGLQFLFEYFSETQRNKGNFPGRFSGRQFSNSRSEMNVSTLELGDSALYLCASSWTGPTGELFFGEGSRLTVL.

This clonotype was seen a handful of times. V is TRBV12-3 or TRBV12-4 and J is TRBJ2-5, with 7 bases that match TRBD1. The J call may be in error: the DNA end matches TRBJ2-7 better. The CDR3 sequence is 13 residues long. CDR3 loop: CASSLDRVNEQYF. The CDR3 DNA reads TGTGCCAGCAGCCTCGACAGGGTCAACGAGCAGTACTTC.

This clonotype has a handful of counts. The chain carries TRBV13 and TRBJ1-5; no firm D call. In germline, CDR1 is PRHDT, CDR2 FYEKMQ (reference sequence). The CDR3 extends over 13 amino acids. The V gene lost 4 bases and the J gene lost 6 bases, with 10 bases spanning the gap. CDR3 nucleotides: TGTGCCAGCAGCTCGCAACCCGGTCAGCCCCAGCATTTT. Amino acids: CASSSQPGQPQHF.

The CDR3 nucleotides are TGTGCCAGCAGCTTAGAAGTCAAGAACACTGAAGCTTTCTTT. Protein sequence: CASSLEVKNTEAFF. J is TRBJ1-1 and V is TRBV7-9; D call uncertain. Germline V gene lookup returns CDR1 SEHNR and CDR2 FQNEAQ (reference sequence). This CDR3 is built from 14 residues. V was trimmed by 1 base and J by 1 base, leaving 7 bases between them.

V is TRBV29-1 and J is TRBJ2-3; D assignment may be TRBD1 or TRBD2 (5 bases each). The germline CDR1 and CDR2 sequences are SQVTM and ANQGSEA. This CDR3 is 14 amino acids long. The V and J ends lost 4 bases and 1 base respectively, with 12 bases between them. CDR3 protein: CSVVWGTGTDTQYF. CDR3 bases: TGCAGCGTTGTTTGGGGGACGGGCACAGATACGCAGTATTTT.

This chain uses TRBV5-5 with TRBJ2-5, with 8 nucleotides matching TRBD2. This CDR3 has 16 residues. After removal of 1 base from V and 1 base from J, the junction contained 6 bases not matched to a gene. Per germline, CDR1 SGHKS and CDR2 YYEKEE (reference sequence). CDR3 sequence (DNA): TGTGCCAGCAGCTTGAGGTCTAGCGGGCTCCAAGAGACCCAGTACTTC. The encoded protein is CASSLRSSGLQETQYF.

This clonotype has a handful of counts. CDR3 in DNA: TGTGCCAGCAGCCCCCCAGACAGGGGAGAAGAGACCCAGTACTTC. It is translated as CASSPPDRGEETQYF. The V and J genes are TRBV7-9 and TRBJ2-5, with 8 bases lining up with TRBD1. J lost 3 bases, V lost 5 bases, and 8 bases had no gene match. Per the germline V gene, CDR1 is SEHNR and CDR2 is FQNEAQ (reference sequence). The CDR3 spans 15 residues.

The chain employs TRBV7-2 and TRBJ2-4; TRBD2 matches at 8 bases. Germline assignment: CDR1 SGHTA and CDR2 FQGNSA. J was trimmed by 9 bases and V by 3 bases; bases with no gene match: 10. The CDR3 extends over 15 amino acids. The CDR3 loop is CASSFRSTSGGIQYF. CDR3 DNA: TGTGCCAGCAGCTTCCGCTCCACTAGCGGAGGCATTCAGTACTTC. Filled out from reference TRBV7-2 and TRBJ2-4, the complete variable domain reads GAGVSQSPSNKVTEKGKDVELRCDPISGHTALYWYRQSLGQGLEFLIYFQGNSAPDKSGLPSDRFSAERTGGSVSTLTIQRTQQEDSAVYLCASSFRSTSGGIQYFGAGTRLSVL.

This clonotype was detected only a few times. This chain uses TRBV5-1 with TRBJ2-7; D possibly corresponds to TRBD1 (5 bases). Trimming shortened V by 0 bases and J by 2 bases, and 9 bases separated the two germline ends. Per the germline V gene, CDR1 is SGHRS and CDR2 is YFSETQ. CDR3 length equals 14 residues. CDR3: CASSLASGPYEQYF. CDR3 nucleotide sequence: TGCGCCAGCAGCTTGGCCTCAGGGCCCTACGAGCAGTACTTC.